One sample yielded the 11 T cell receptor beta chains listed below, sequenced in a study of blood T cell repertoires in COVID-19. The method was immunoSEQ multiplex PCR; TCRdb's version includes in-frame clones alone and lacks a portion of them. This table holds more than 85,000 clones, about 89% found once. The sample comprised peripheral blood. Receptor source: a human donor in a cohort sampled during active COVID-19.

The chain uses TRBV10-2 and TRBJ1-1, with TRBD1 identical over 7 bases. CDR1 and CDR2 from the germline V gene are WSHSY and SAAADI. The CDR3 is made up of 13 amino acids. J lost 5 bases, V lost 4 bases, and 4 bases had no gene match. CDR3 bases: TGCGCCAGCAGTGTCCAGGGGGAAACTGAAGCTTTCTTT. Amino acid sequence: CASSVQGETEAFF.

This sequence joins TRBV19 and TRBJ1-4; D ambiguous. The CDR3 is 13 amino acids. Trimming pared 1 base from V and 7 bases from J, leaving 7 bases between. CDR1 LNHDA and CDR2 SQIVND come from the germline V gene (reference sequence). The CDR3 loop is CASSIGGSEKLFF. In nucleotides, the CDR3 is TGTGCCAGTAGTATAGGCGGGTCTGAAAAACTGTTTTTT. The full variable domain, rest sourced from reference TRBV19 and TRBJ1-4, is DGGITQSPKYLFRKEGQNVTLSCEQNLNHDAMYWYRQDPGQGLRLIYYSQIVNDFQKGDIAEGYSVSREKKESFPLTVTSAQKNPTAFYLCASSIGGSEKLFFGSGTQLSVL.

The chain uses TRBV6-2 or TRBV6-3 and TRBJ2-1; 9 positions match TRBD2. CDR3 size: 18 residues. The germline V gene has CDR1 MNHEY and CDR2 SVGEGT. V dropped 5 bases and J dropped 3; count of bases not matched to a gene: 14. The CDR3 sequence is CASSTRGASGAIYNEQFF. CDR3 in DNA: TGTGCCAGCAGTACCCGGGGCGCTAGCGGGGCTATCTACAATGAGCAGTTCTTC.

The chain recombines TRBV7-9 with TRBJ2-5, with 7 positions matching TRBD1. CDR1 is SEHNR and CDR2 is FQNEAQ in the germline V gene (reference sequence). This CDR3 region has 13 residues. With 0 bases clipped from V and 5 bases from J, the junction kept 0 bases outside the gene matches. CDR3 bases: TGTGCCAGCAGCTTAGCAGGGGGCGAGACCCAGTACTTC. It yields the protein CASSLAGGETQYF. Full variable domain (missing parts from reference TRBV7-9 and TRBJ2-5): DTGVSQNPRHKITKRGQNVTFRCDPISEHNRLYWYRQTLGQGPEFLTYFQNEAQLEKSRLLSDRFSAERPKGSFSTLEIQRTEQGDSAMYLCASSLAGGETQYFGPGTRLLVL.

CDR3 loop: CASSSGDRGAEAFF. DNA of the CDR3: TGTGCCAGCAGTTCGGGGGACAGGGGTGCTGAAGCTTTCTTT. The chain couples TRBV28 to TRBJ1-1, with 10 nucleotides matching TRBD1. After removal of 4 bases from V and 6 bases from J, the junction contained 5 bases not matched to a gene. Per germline, CDR1 MDHEN and CDR2 SYDVKM. The CDR3 has 14 amino acids.

The chain couples TRBV6-5 to TRBJ2-5; tentatively, D is TRBD2 (6 bases). Trimming removed 6 bases from V and 7 bases from J, with 15 bases in between. This CDR3 is 13 amino acids long. Germline assignment: CDR1 MNHEY and CDR2 SVGAGI. This CDR3 reads CASRRGTAGTQYF. The CDR3 nucleotides read TGTGCCAGCAGGCGTGGGACTGCGGGGACCCAGTACTTC.

This clone was seen a handful of times. The V call is TRBV18, the J call TRBJ2-7; D perhaps matches TRBD1 (6 bases). The germline gives CDR1 KGHSH, CDR2 LQKENI. This CDR3 has 13 residues. The V end was cut by 6 bases, the J end by 4 bases, with 13 bases between. CDR3 protein: CASSQNRAYEQYF. CDR3 DNA sequence: TGTGCCAGCTCCCAGAACAGGGCGTACGAGCAGTACTTC.

The V and J genes are TRBV3-1 (or the pseudogene TRBV3-2) and TRBJ1-2, with D possibly matching TRBD1 (5 bases). CDR3 size: 13 residues. V was cut by 2 bases and J by 8 bases, with 12 bases left in between. Germline V gives CDR1 LGHDT, CDR2 YNNKEL (reference sequence). The CDR3 loop is CASSQPGYGGYTF. The CDR3 nucleotides are TGTGCCAGCAGCCAACCAGGGTACGGGGGCTACACCTTC.

This clone was picked up a small number of times. The chain combines TRBV6-1 with TRBJ1-5; unclear D gene. The ends were cut back, 0 bases at V and 2 bases at J, with 20 bases in the middle. The germline CDR1 and CDR2 sequences are MNHNS and SASEGT. CDR3 length: 19 amino acids. CDR3 sequence: CASSEALLGLYGGNQPQHF. The CDR3 DNA sequence: TGTGCCAGCAGTGAAGCGCTTCTTGGGCTTTACGGCGGCAATCAGCCCCAGCATTTT.

This clone was observed a few times. This sequence joins TRBV27 and TRBJ1-6, with unresolved D. Deletions cut 0 bases from V and 7 bases from J, with 7 bases between. Germline values: CDR1 MNHEY, CDR2 SMNVEV (reference sequence). This CDR3 contains 14 residues. The DNA for the CDR3 is TGTGCCAGCAGTTTATCGTCGGAGAATTCACCCCTCCACTTT. Its translation is CASSLSSENSPLHF.

The rearrangement links TRBV6-2 or TRBV6-3 to TRBJ2-2; D is perhaps TRBD2 (5 bases). Germline V lookup: CDR1 MNHEY, CDR2 SVGEGT. This CDR3 comprises 14 residues. V lost 2 bases and J lost 4, with 8 bases in between. The CDR3 sequence: CASSYGSITGELFF. The DNA of the CDR3 is TGTGCCAGCAGTTACGGGAGCATCACCGGGGAGCTGTTTTTT.